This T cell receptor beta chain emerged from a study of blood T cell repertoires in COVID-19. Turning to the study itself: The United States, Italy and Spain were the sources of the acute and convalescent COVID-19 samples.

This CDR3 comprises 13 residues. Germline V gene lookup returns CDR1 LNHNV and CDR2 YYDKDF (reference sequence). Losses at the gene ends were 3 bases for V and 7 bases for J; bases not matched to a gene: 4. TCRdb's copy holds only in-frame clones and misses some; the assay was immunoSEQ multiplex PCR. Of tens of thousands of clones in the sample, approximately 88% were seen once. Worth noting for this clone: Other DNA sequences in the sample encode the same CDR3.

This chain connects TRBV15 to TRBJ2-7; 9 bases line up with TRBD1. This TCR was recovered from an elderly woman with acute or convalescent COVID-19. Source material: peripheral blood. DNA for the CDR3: TGTGCCACCAGCAGGGACAGGGGTGGGGAGCAGTACTTC. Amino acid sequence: CATSRDRGGEQYF. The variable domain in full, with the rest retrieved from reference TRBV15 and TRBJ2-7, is DAMVIQNPRYQVTQFGKPVTLSCSQTLNHNVMYWYQQKSSQAPKLLFHYYDKDFNNEADTPDNFQSRRPNTSFCFLDIRSPGLGDTAMYLCATSRDRGGEQYFGPGTRLTVT.